This TCR beta chain appears in the sequencing data of a study of lymphopenia after photon versus proton radiotherapy. The trim removed 3 bases at V and 5 bases at J, leaving 7 bases unmatched. Germline CDR1 SGDLS, CDR2 YYNGEE. The CDR3 has 14 amino acids. General study findings and limits: Relative stability marked proton patients; photon patients lost diversity and naive cells. Post-nadir diversity loss with photons came from oligoclonal expansion, particularly CD8+ Temra cells.

Profiling relied on immunoSEQ multiplex PCR, and the TCRdb table lists in-frame clones only, not all of them. The sample carries 160,000 or so clones, 75% to 90% recorded once. As to this clone: Its antigen is not identified.

The J gene is TRBJ2-7, the V gene TRBV9; 8 bases are shared with TRBD1. The origin of this receptor is a man in his fifties or sixties with gastric cancer. Specimen: peripheral blood, collected from a patient treated with photon-based radiotherapy. This chain's CDR3 is CASSAETGVNEQYF. In DNA, the CDR3 is TGTGCCAGCAGCGCCGAGACAGGGGTTAACGAGCAGTACTTC.